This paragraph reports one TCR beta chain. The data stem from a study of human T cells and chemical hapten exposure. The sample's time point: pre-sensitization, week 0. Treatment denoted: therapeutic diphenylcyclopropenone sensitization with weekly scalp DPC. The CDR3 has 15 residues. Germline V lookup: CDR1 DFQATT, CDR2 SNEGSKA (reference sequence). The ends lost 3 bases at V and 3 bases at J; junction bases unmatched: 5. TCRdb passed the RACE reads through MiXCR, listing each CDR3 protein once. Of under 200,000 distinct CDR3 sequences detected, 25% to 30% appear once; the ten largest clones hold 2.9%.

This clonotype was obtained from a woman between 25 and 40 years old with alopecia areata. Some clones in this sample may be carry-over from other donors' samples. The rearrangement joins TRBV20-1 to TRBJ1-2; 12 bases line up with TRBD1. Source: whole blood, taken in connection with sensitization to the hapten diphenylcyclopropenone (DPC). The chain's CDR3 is CSARGQGAEDYGYTF. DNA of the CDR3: TGCAGTGCTAGGGGACAGGGGGCCGAAGACTATGGCTACACCTTC.